This TCR beta chain was sequenced in a study of T-cell memory formation after mild COVID-19. Overall study results and limits: CD4/CD8 balance held among clones contracting day 15 to 85, and later expanders leaned CD4+. Some clones that responded turned up in pre-infection memory, which suggests that cross-reactive memory joined in. The study found contracting CD4+ clones mainly in CM and EM and contracting CD8+ clones in EMRA.

This clonotype occurred many times. Antigen specificity is unknown. Barcoded TCR alpha and TCR beta cDNA libraries with UMIs came from 5'RACE using constant-segment primers. TCRdb reprocessed the 5' RACE reads via MiXCR and lists one record per CDR3 protein. Of roughly 130,000 distinct CDR3 sequences in the sample, approximately 15% were seen once. CDR3 length: 13 residues. CDR1 is MNHEY, CDR2 SMNVEV, per germline (reference sequence). V was cut by 7 bases and J by 6 bases, with 14 bases left in between. The source of this sequence is an adult woman who had mild COVID-19 (a few samples of this study predate the infection). Cell type and time point are not known. Sequences were obtained from PBMCs or a T cell subset sorted from them (not recorded which). The chain is built from TRBV27 and TRBJ2-3, with TRBD2 as a possible D gene (6 bases). CDR3 DNA sequence: TGTGCCAGCAAGGTCGGGGGTGTTGATACGCAGTATTTT. It codes for CASKVGGVDTQYF.